The 24 T cell receptor beta chains presented below share a single source sample, sequenced in a study of OX40 agonist ivuxolimab in advanced cancers. Sequencing was performed with immunoSEQ multiplex PCR; in TCRdb, only in-frame clones are kept and a portion is missing. In the table there are over 80,000 clones, 80% to 90% of which are singletons. This sample comprised CD4+ or CD8+ T cells sorted from blood, obtained in a trial of the OX40 agonist ivuxolimab. The receptors were gathered from an adult with an advanced solid tumor such as melanoma, head and neck, liver or kidney cancer.

V usage is TRBV28 and J usage is TRBJ2-7, with D possibly matching TRBD2 (6 bases). This CDR3 spans 14 amino acids. Germline CDR1 and CDR2: MDHEN and SYDVKM. Between the trimmed V and J ends, which lost 5 bases and 1 base, there was a span of 12 bases. The CDR3 coding sequence is TGTGCCAGCAGTATCTCCGGGACTTCCTACGAGCAGTACGTC. This codes for CASSISGTSYEQYV.

This clone was detected a few times. The chain links TRBV6-6 to TRBJ2-7, with 7 positions matching TRBD1. The CDR3 contains 15 residues. V dropped 7 bases and J dropped 2; count of bases not matched to a gene: 11. CDR1 and CDR2 from the germline V gene are MNHNY and SVGAGI (reference sequence). DNA of the CDR3: TGTGCCAGCACTCGAATCGGGACAGACCCCTACGAGCAGTACTTC. Translated: CASTRIGTDPYEQYF.

V is TRBV21-1 and J is TRBJ2-5; the D call TRBD2 from the table was never checked on the DNA. TRBV21-1 is given as a pseudogene. This CDR3 region has 11 residues. In DNA form, the CDR3 reads TGTGCCCGCCCTAGAGGGGAGACCCAGTACTTC. Its protein product is CARPRGETQYF.

The chain has TRBV5-6 and TRBJ2-3; TRBD2 agrees at 7 bases. Trimming at V came to 1 base and at J to 2 bases, leaving 4 bases not matched to a gene. The CDR3 totals 15 residues. Germline lookup yields CDR1 SGHDT and CDR2 YYEEEE. This CDR3 reads CASSLPSGFTDTQYF. The CDR3 nucleotides are TGTGCCAGCAGCTTGCCTAGCGGTTTCACAGATACGCAGTATTTT.

V usage is TRBV7-9 and J usage is TRBJ1-4, with D possibly being TRBD1 (6 bases). V dropped 6 bases and J dropped 8 bases, with 13 bases sitting between them. Looked up from germline, CDR1 is SEHNR and CDR2 is FQNEAQ (reference sequence). This CDR3 contains 13 residues. The CDR3 DNA reads as TGTGCCAGCAGTCCACAGGGTTGGGAAAAACTGTTTTTT. The encoded protein is CASSPQGWEKLFF.

This clone was detected once. The chain has TRBV27 and TRBJ2-7; 13 nucleotides line up with TRBD2. CDR3 length: 16 residues. V shed 3 bases, J shed 7 bases, and the junction held 9 bases outside the gene matches. CDR1 and CDR2 from the germline V gene are MNHEY and SMNVEV (reference sequence). This CDR3 is CASSFYSGLAGSEQYF. CDR3 sequence (DNA): TGTGCCAGCAGTTTCTACTCGGGACTAGCGGGAAGTGAGCAGTACTTC.

The chain combines TRBV6-1 with TRBJ1-4; D call uncertain. The germline CDR1 and CDR2 sequences are MNHNS and SASEGT. This CDR3 has 14 amino acids. Deletions cut 6 bases from V and 4 bases from J, with 12 bases between. The CDR3: CASSPGSSNEKLFF. The CDR3 nucleotides read TGTGCCAGCAGCCCCGGCAGTAGTAATGAAAAACTGTTTTTT.

This rearrangement joins TRBV5-1 to TRBJ1-3, with D tentatively TRBD1 (5 bases). Trimming removed 4 bases from V and 4 bases from J, with 12 bases in between. CDR1 SGHRS and CDR2 YFSETQ come from the germline V gene. The length of the CDR3 is 14 residues. The CDR3 region has the DNA TGCGCCAGCAGCGCCGGGACTCGCGGAAACACCATATATTTT. Translation: CASSAGTRGNTIYF.

This chain uses TRBV10-3 with TRBJ1-3, with D possibly TRBD1 on 5 matching bases. The CDR3 spans 18 residues. CDR1 and CDR2 (germline): ENHRY, SYGVKD. V shed 5 bases and J shed 0 bases, with 20 bases lying between them. In nucleotides, the CDR3 is TGTGCCATCAGTCGAGGGACTCCAGAAGATAGCTCTGGAAACACCATATATTTT. Residues: CAISRGTPEDSSGNTIYF.

J is TRBJ2-5 and V is TRBV10-1; 10 bases fit TRBD2. The CDR3 runs 18 residues. The junction had 11 bases not matched to a gene; V was cut back by 2 bases and J by 2 bases. Per the germline V gene, CDR1 is WNHNN and CDR2 is SYGVQD (reference sequence). For the CDR3, the DNA is TGCGCCAGCAGTGAGAGAAATGAGGGACTAGCGCTACAAGAGACCCAGTACTTC. This encodes CASSERNEGLALQETQYF.

The chain couples TRBV7-6 to TRBJ2-5; tentative D call: TRBD2 (6 bases). The CDR3 is made up of 13 amino acids. In germline, CDR1 is SGHVS, CDR2 FNYEAQ. Between the trimmed V and J ends, which lost 5 bases and 3 bases, there was a span of 10 bases. CDR3 residues: CASSRDFKETQYF. In nucleotides, the CDR3 is TGTGCCAGCAGCCGGGACTTTAAAGAGACCCAGTACTTC.

The chain has TRBV6-1 and TRBJ1-2, with 7 nucleotides matching TRBD1. Germline V gene sequence: CDR1 MNHNS, CDR2 SASEGT. The ends lost 5 bases at V and 4 bases at J; junction bases unmatched: 4. There are 13 residues in the CDR3. CDR3 amino acids: CASSWDSSYGYTF. CDR3 DNA: TGTGCCAGCAGTTGGGACAGCTCCTATGGCTACACCTTC.

The CDR3, as DNA: TGTGCCAGCAGCCAAAGGCAGGGCTCTTTAGGGGGCTACACCTTC. Translation: CASSQRQGSLGGYTF. The chain is built from TRBV14 and TRBJ1-2; tentatively, D is TRBD1 (5 bases). Between the trimmed V and J ends, which lost 2 bases and 8 bases, there was a span of 18 bases. The CDR3 runs to 15 residues. Germline V gene sequence: CDR1 SGHDN, CDR2 FVKESK.

The chain has TRBV19 and TRBJ2-7, with TRBD1 matching 9 bases. V lost 0 bases to trimming and J lost 1 base; unmatched junction nucleotides: 7. There are 17 residues in the CDR3. The germline gives CDR1 LNHDA, CDR2 SQIVND (reference sequence). CDR3 sequence (DNA): TGTGCCAGTAGTATAGATAGAGGGACAGGGCGATCCTACGAGCAGTACTTC. This codes for CASSIDRGTGRSYEQYF.

This clone was detected once. The chain employs TRBV20-1 and TRBJ1-2, with D unresolved. Per the germline V gene, CDR1 is DFQATT and CDR2 is SNEGSKA (reference sequence). CDR3 size: 11 residues. Trimming shortened V by 6 bases and J by 7 bases, and 12 bases separated the two germline ends. DNA of the CDR3: TGCAGTGCCCCAGTTCCTCGTGGCTACACCTTC. Amino acids: CSAPVPRGYTF.

In its sample, this clone was seen a few times. This chain links TRBV18 with TRBJ2-1; D uncertain. Germline V gene sequence: CDR1 KGHSH, CDR2 LQKENI. The CDR3 loop spans 13 amino acids. Deletions cut 1 base from V and 8 bases from J, with 9 bases between. The CDR3 nucleotides read TGTGCCAGCTCACCACAAGAACGTGATGAGCAGTTCTTC. Amino acid sequence: CASSPQERDEQFF. The full variable domain, completed using reference TRBV18 and TRBJ2-1, is NAGVMQNPRHLVRRRGQEARLRCSPMKGHSHVYWYRQLPEEGLKFMVYLQKENIIDESGMPKERFSAEFPKEGPSILRIQQVVRGDSAAYFCASSPQERDEQFFGPGTRLTVL.

J is TRBJ1-6 and V is TRBV5-4, with TRBD1 identical over 8 bases. The V gene's germline CDR1 is SGHNT and CDR2 YYREEE (reference sequence). Trimming removed 4 bases from V and 3 bases from J; junction bases left unmatched: 6. The CDR3 length is 16 residues. The CDR3 loop reads CASSRDRGDYNSPLHF. CDR3 DNA: TGTGCCAGCAGCCGCGACAGGGGAGACTATAATTCACCCCTCCACTTT.

This chain links TRBV19 with TRBJ1-4; D may be TRBD1 (5 bases). The CDR3 totals 16 residues. Germline values: CDR1 LNHDA, CDR2 SQIVND (reference sequence). The ends were cut back, 7 bases at V and 0 bases at J, with 15 bases in the middle. The CDR3 DNA follows: TGTGCCAGTATGGACCTTTCAGGGTCAACTAATGAAAAACTGTTTTTT. This sequence encodes CASMDLSGSTNEKLFF.

V gene TRBV19 combines with J gene TRBJ1-1; TRBD1 is a possible D gene (5 bases). V was trimmed by 5 bases and J by 7 bases, leaving 17 bases between them. Germline V gene sequence: CDR1 LNHDA, CDR2 SQIVND (reference sequence). This CDR3 has 14 residues. CDR3 sequence (DNA): TGTGCCAGTAGTCCGGGACCCCCTCGGGGTGAAGCTTTCTTT. This encodes CASSPGPPRGEAFF. Drawing the rest from reference TRBV19 and TRBJ1-1, the complete variable domain is DGGITQSPKYLFRKEGQNVTLSCEQNLNHDAMYWYRQDPGQGLRLIYYSQIVNDFQKGDIAEGYSVSREKKESFPLTVTSAQKNPTAFYLCASSPGPPRGEAFFGQGTRLTVV.

The V and J genes are TRBV27 and TRBJ2-1; TRBD2 is a possible D gene (6 bases). The CDR3 covers 15 residues. V was cut by 7 bases and J by 1 base, with 14 bases left in between. Germline V lookup: CDR1 MNHEY, CDR2 SMNVEV (reference sequence). CDR3 loop: CASTKTRDSYNEQFF. Here the CDR3 DNA reads TGTGCCAGCACCAAGACTAGGGATTCCTACAATGAGCAGTTCTTC.

This chain uses TRBV28 with TRBJ2-1; 7 nucleotides align to TRBD2. V lost 3 bases and J lost 5; bases outside the gene matches: 10. There are 16 residues in the CDR3. CDR1 is MDHEN and CDR2 is SYDVKM in the germline V gene. This CDR3 reads CASSFPPSGVHNEQFF. CDR3 nucleotides: TGTGCCAGCAGTTTCCCCCCCAGCGGGGTACACAATGAGCAGTTCTTC.

The chain couples TRBV5-1 to TRBJ2-2, with 7 bases aligning to TRBD1. V lost 3 bases, J lost 6 bases, and 14 bases stayed unmatched. Per germline, CDR1 SGHRS and CDR2 YFSETQ. This CDR3 region has 17 residues. The CDR3 sequence: CASSSLSQQGKAGELFF. DNA for the CDR3: TGCGCCAGCAGCTCCTTAAGCCAACAGGGGAAGGCCGGGGAGCTGTTTTTT.

V is TRBV7-3 and J is TRBJ2-3, with D maybe TRBD2 (5 bases). This CDR3 is built from 16 residues. Germline V gene lookup returns CDR1 SGHTA and CDR2 FQGTGA. V lost 1 base and J lost 1, with 12 bases in between. Here the CDR3 DNA reads TGTGCCAGCAGCTTAATTGCTAGCTCCGGCACAGATACGCAGTATTTT. Residues: CASSLIASSGTDTQYF. Based on the CDR3 plus reference TRBV7-3 and TRBJ2-3, the full variable domain is GAGVSQTPSNKVTEKGKYVELRCDPISGHTALYWYRQSLGQGPEFLIYFQGTGAADDSGLPNDRFFAVRPEGSVSTLKIQRTERGDSAVYLCASSLIASSGTDTQYFGPGTRLTVL.

A few counts support this clone. This chain joins TRBV7-7 and TRBJ2-2; TRBD2 is a possible D gene (6 bases). The CDR3 loop spans 14 amino acids. V lost 5 bases and J 5 bases, leaving 12 bases between the germline ends. Germline CDR1 is SSHAT and CDR2 is FNYEAQ (reference sequence). The chain's CDR3 is CASSRVRETGELFF. The CDR3 region has the DNA TGTGCCAGCAGCCGTGTCCGGGAGACCGGGGAGCTGTTTTTT.